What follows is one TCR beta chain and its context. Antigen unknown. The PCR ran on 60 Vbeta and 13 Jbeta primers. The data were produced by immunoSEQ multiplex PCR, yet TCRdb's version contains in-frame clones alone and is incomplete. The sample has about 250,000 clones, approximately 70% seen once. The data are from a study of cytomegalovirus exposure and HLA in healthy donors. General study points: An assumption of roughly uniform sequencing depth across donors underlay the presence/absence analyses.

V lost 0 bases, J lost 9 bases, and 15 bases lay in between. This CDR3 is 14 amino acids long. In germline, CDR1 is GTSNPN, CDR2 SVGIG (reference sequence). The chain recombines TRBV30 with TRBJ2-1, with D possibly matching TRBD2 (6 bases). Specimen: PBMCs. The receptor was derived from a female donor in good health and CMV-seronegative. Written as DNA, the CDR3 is TGTGCCTGGAGTGTAGAGGCCCGGGGGAGTGAGCAGTTCTTC. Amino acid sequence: CAWSVEARGSEQFF.